These T cell receptor beta chains were read from a single sample in a study of monozygotic twins with inflammatory bowel disease. TCRdb re-called the 5' RACE reads and shows each CDR3 protein once, DNA omitted. This listing includes about 300,000 distinct CDR3 sequences. Sequencing input: blood. Receptor source: a human donor with ulcerative colitis or Crohn's disease, or a healthy co-twin of an affected twin (not recorded which). The CDR3 runs from the conserved cysteine through the conserved F or W.

CDR3aa	v_gene	j_gene
CATSSPETQYF	TRBV15	TRBJ2-5
CAWGGQRSFSYNEQFF	TRBV30	TRBJ2-1
CASSLKGLGPQHF	TRBV12-3/TRBV12-4	TRBJ1-5
CASGTRAAKNIQYF	TRBV6-1	TRBJ2-4
CASSAPVGTVTDTQYF	TRBV7-9	TRBJ2-3
CASRRAWTGEETQYF	TRBV12-3/TRBV12-4	TRBJ2-5
CASSRTSGKETQYF	TRBV19	TRBJ2-5
CASSPLGGRGSPLHF	TRBV4-1	TRBJ1-6
CATSRDLESTDTQYF	TRBV15	TRBJ2-3
CASSFGTATLNTEAFF	TRBV6-2/TRBV6-3	TRBJ1-1
CASTLRDSVRGYTF	TRBV19	TRBJ1-2
CASSPGTGSRGNQPQHF	TRBV7-8	TRBJ1-5
CASSSREGLHEQYF	TRBV9	TRBJ2-7
CASCSGTFNTEAFF	TRBV10-2	TRBJ1-1
CASSFAGTLGEQYF	TRBV28	TRBJ2-7
CASSLGDLAGVGADTQYF	TRBV5-1	TRBJ2-3
CASSLSRTGPGEQYF	TRBV27	TRBJ2-7
CASSLGVSRTGGEQYF	TRBV27	TRBJ2-7
CASSRDRGRTDTQYF	TRBV5-5	TRBJ2-3
CASRRTGDFYEQYF	TRBV12-3/TRBV12-4	TRBJ2-7
CASSLVAQGFYEQYF	TRBV7-2	TRBJ2-7
CASSYRVYNEQFF	TRBV5-1	TRBJ2-1
CASSLGEPNQPQHF	TRBV5-1	TRBJ1-5
CASSLEGTGSPRSDTIYF	TRBV11-2	TRBJ1-3
CASSLAGANYGYTF	TRBV27	TRBJ1-2
CASSGNHEQYF	TRBV12-3/TRBV12-4	TRBJ2-7
CASSQTSGGPNTGELFF	TRBV12-3/TRBV12-4	TRBJ2-2
CASSFSTRGYGYTF	TRBV11-2	TRBJ1-2
CSVEATGESNYEQYF	TRBV29-1	TRBJ2-7
CASSLEGGRGYNEQFF	TRBV28	TRBJ2-1
CASSLGAGGGYNEQFF	TRBV5-1	TRBJ2-1
CASSQGQERYYEQYF	TRBV4-1	TRBJ2-7
CASSEGADTQYF	TRBV10-1	TRBJ2-3
CASTYSDSPLHF	TRBV12-3/TRBV12-4	TRBJ1-6
CASRRLRTGDYEQYF	TRBV6-2/TRBV6-3	TRBJ2-7